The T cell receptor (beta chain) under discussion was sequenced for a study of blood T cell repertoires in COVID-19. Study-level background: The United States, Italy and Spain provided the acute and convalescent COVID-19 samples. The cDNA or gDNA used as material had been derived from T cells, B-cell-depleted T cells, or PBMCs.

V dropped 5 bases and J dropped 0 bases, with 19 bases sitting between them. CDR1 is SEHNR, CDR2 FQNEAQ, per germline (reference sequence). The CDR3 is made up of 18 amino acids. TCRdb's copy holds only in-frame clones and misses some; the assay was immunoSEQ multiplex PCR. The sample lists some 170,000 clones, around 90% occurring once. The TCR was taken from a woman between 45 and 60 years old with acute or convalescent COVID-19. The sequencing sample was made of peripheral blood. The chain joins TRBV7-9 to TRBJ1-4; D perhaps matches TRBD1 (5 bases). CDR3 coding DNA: TGTGCCAGCAGCCCATCGCAGGGCGGGAGCTCAACTAATGAAAAACTGTTTTTT. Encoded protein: CASSPSQGGSSTNEKLFF.